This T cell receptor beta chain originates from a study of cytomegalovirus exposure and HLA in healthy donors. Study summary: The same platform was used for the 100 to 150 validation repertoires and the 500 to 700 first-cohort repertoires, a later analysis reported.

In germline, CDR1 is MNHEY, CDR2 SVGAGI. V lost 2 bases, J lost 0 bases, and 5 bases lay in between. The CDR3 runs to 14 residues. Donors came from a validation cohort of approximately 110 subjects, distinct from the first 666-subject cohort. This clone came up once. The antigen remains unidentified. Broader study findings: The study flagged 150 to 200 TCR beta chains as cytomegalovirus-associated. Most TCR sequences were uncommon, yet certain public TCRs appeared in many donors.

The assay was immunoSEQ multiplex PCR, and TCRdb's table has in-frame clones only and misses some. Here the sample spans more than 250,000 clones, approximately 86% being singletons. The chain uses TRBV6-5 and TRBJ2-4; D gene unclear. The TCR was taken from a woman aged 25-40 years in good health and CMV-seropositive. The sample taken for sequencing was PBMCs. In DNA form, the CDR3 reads TGTGCCAGCAGTTACGACACAGCCAAAAACATTCAGTACTTC. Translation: CASSYDTAKNIQYF.